This entry concerns a single T cell receptor (beta chain). The sample is drawn from a study of CD8 T cells in Susac syndrome. TEMRA cells were FACS-enriched, unlike CD8+ and CD4+ T cells, which were negatively isolated. The authors reverse transcribed roughly 0.5 to 1 ug RNA with random hexamers. A single record per CDR3 protein comes from TCRdb applying MiXCR to the immunoSEQ multiplex PCR reads. The sample yields around 180,000 distinct CDR3 sequences, approximately 94% seen once. This CDR3 contains 14 residues. Losses at the gene ends were 1 base for V and 5 bases for J; bases not matched to a gene: 1.

The origin of this receptor is a human donor with Susac syndrome. Material for sequencing was CD4+ T cells from PBMCs. The chain joins TRBV12-3 or TRBV12-4 to TRBJ1-1; TRBD1 agrees at 10 bases. The CDR3 sequence: CASSLGDRGTEAFF. CDR3 sequence (DNA): TGTGCCAGCAGTTTAGGGGACAGGGGTACTGAAGCTTTCTTT.